This entry concerns a single T cell receptor beta chain. Its specific antigen is unknown. No per-base quality is available; no much larger clone lies one base away. This specimen comes from a study of cytomegalovirus exposure and HLA in healthy donors (dated by TCRdb to about 2017). In terms of the full investigation: According to an earlier analysis of 450 to 650 of the donors, 200 million or so T cells yielded 117 million unique TCR beta sequences and about 300 Gb of sequence data. An early release covering roughly 580 HLA-typed donors comprised about 300 gigabases of sequencing data and around 86 million unique TCR sequences. Of the approximately 400 genotyped donors, over 65% fell in the genetic ancestry cluster associated with self-reported Caucasian donors. The study was designed to test whether signatures of past pathogen exposure could be identified by cataloging public T cell receptors. Using immunosequencing, the study profiled T cell repertoires from 666 subjects and related those repertoires to cytomegalovirus serostatus. A separate validation cohort of roughly 120 different subjects was used in addition to the approximately 700-subject first cohort. The study combined high-throughput TCR immunosequencing, statistical association of individual TCRs with disease status, and machine learning to predict cytomegalovirus infection status. A later analysis re-analyzed previously published TCR beta repertoires from 660 or so donors and added high-resolution HLA genotyping to study TCR occurrence patterns. The later analysis used no new phenotypic data to find candidate immune exposures, relying instead on TCR beta sequences and their occurrence across donors. To decide whether each TCR beta V gene segment behaved as functional or pseudogenic, an earlier analysis of nearly 600 of the donors relied on high-throughput TCR beta sequencing. Donor age, sex, ethnicity and CMV serostatus were collected together with the repertoire data. In a later genetic analysis, genome-wide SNP genotypes for about three fifths of the 666 donors were used, and that subset was treated as a discovery cohort. Every repertoire in the discovery cohort had been generated on one and the same sequencing platform. HLA typing covered class I and class II loci at four-digit resolution. The number of donors typed differed by locus, with 629-630 for A, B, C, DRB1 and DQB1, more than 500 for DQA1, 606 for DPA1, and some 440 for DPB1. Roughly 5 DR-DQ haplotypes were handled as single units for association and clustering because linkage in the cohort was strong. Across some 400 genotyped donors of the cohort, an average of about 200,000 unique TCR beta nucleotide sequences per donor were sequenced, and 15% to 20% of those sequences were non-productive. Points the paper makes about the study in general: In this cohort, only TCR beta chains were sequenced, and detectable features were limited by the absence of alpha or paired-chain data. Most TCR sequences were seen in very few donors, while some public TCRs were found in many individuals. A further reported finding was that TCR beta sequences accurately predicted the HLA-A and HLA-B alleles for most subjects in the first cohort. Because some donors lacked HLA typing at each locus, the association tests relied only on the typed subset. A group of highly shared sequence variants was considered likely to be a technical artifact of the sequencing pipeline. A total of 164 TCR beta chains were listed by the study as associated with cytomegalovirus. Strong co-occurrence of HLA alleles, especially DR and DQ, made assigning TCR associations to individual alleles difficult. The authors suggested that the approach could potentially be generalized to other disease states and immunological phenotypes. Because counts were too low, some 16 rarely observed V segments, including chromosome 9 orphons, were excluded from the earlier analysis of some 540 of the donors. Correlated functional status among segregating V segments might reflect linkage disequilibrium, but an unknown experimental factor could not be ruled out. Compared with the approximately 700-donor mean, donors in an Asian-associated ancestry cluster had fewer N-insertions in productive TCRs, according to a later genetic analysis. The presence/absence analyses assumed that sequencing depth was roughly uniform across donors, and that assumption may not be true. Cytomegalovirus status was reported to be diagnosed by the classifier with high specificity and sensitivity in both the original and validation cohorts. According to a later analysis, parvovirus B19, influenza, CMV and Epstein-Barr virus appeared linked to several top co-occurrence clusters. In a later analysis, most CMV-associated TCR beta chains were found to appear HLA-restricted, with HLA associations seemingly driven largely by CMV exposure. In a later genetic analysis, a missense DCLRE1C variant was associated with V-gene and J-gene trimming of TCR beta chains, and the association was replicated in an independent cohort. In a later analysis, some 17,000 TCR beta sequences were associated with specific HLA alleles at a false discovery rate of 0.05. A later analysis found that HLA-associated TCR beta chains were more clonally expanded and had lower generation probabilities than equally common non-associated chains. Immune exposure information for the cohort was limited to CMV serostatus. A few of the identified cytomegalovirus-associated TCR beta chains were confirmed in vitro to be specific for cytomegalovirus antigens. Broadly in line with IMGT annotations, most TCR beta V segments showed up in productive rearrangements about 87% or about 30% of the time in an earlier analysis of 587 of the donors. In a later analysis, the rate of TCR association differed among HLA loci, with DRB1 alleles having the most associated TCRs and HLA-C alleles having the fewest.

The protocol used for the library was the immunoSEQ multiplex PCR assay. The multiplex PCR relied on a mix of 60 forward primers for TCR Vbeta segments and 13 reverse primers for TCR Jbeta segments. A multiplex PCR assay on genomic DNA amplified the CDR3 region of rearranged TCR beta genes. The Illumina HiSeq System was used to sequence the amplified TCR beta libraries as 87-base-pair reads. Turning to the authors' computational methods: In a later analysis, tens of millions of unique TCR beta chains were counted across the roughly 670 repertoires, and roughly 11 million of these chains were shared by at least two donors. To remove PCR and sequencing errors, raw reads were error-corrected and collapsed into unique sequences using a nearest-neighbor algorithm that merged closely related sequences. V, D and J gene segments were assigned by aligning CDR3 sequences to IMGT reference sequences. For a sequence to be retained, a match of at least six nucleotides was required to both a V gene segment and a J gene segment. A rearrangement counted as productive if the CDR3 had no stop codons and remained in frame with V and J, and every other rearrangement counted as non-productive. Following IMGT convention, CDR3 was defined as the stretch from the second conserved V-encoded cysteine up to the conserved J-encoded phenylalanine. The earlier analysis of about 620 of the donors excluded sequences that lacked an unambiguous match to a single V gene segment. An earlier analysis of approximately 590 of the donors classified V segments as functional when productive rearrangements were above 56.7% and as segregating when the standard deviation between donors was above 5%. A statistical classification framework was built to diagnose cytomegalovirus status from the catalog of TCR beta chain sequences. In a later analysis, V and J genes were assigned by comparing TCR nucleotide sequences against IMGT/GENE-DB human TR gene sequences. In a later analysis, CDR3 sequences and most-parsimonious VDJ recombination scenarios were assigned using the TCRdist pipeline. In a later analysis, each TCR beta chain was defined by its CDR3 amino acid sequence together with its V-gene family, and reads lacking a unique V-gene family were excluded. As a way to deal with suspected cross-contamination and a sequencing artifact, a later analysis dropped hundreds of nucleotide sequences that were highly shared and had low generation probability. In a later analysis, a clonal expansion index for each public chain was calculated from normalized within-repertoire ranks of inferred template counts. A later analysis computed generation probabilities with a VDJ recombination model fitted to out-of-frame rearrangements, and checked the results against IGoR. Hypergeometric tests were used in a later analysis to score TCR-TCR, TCR-HLA and TCR-CMV co-occurrence, with a repertoire-size bias correction applied to the TCR pairs. To estimate false discovery rates, a later analysis permuted the HLA or CMV assignments 20 times. In a later analysis, co-occurring TCRs were grouped using DBSCAN, and TCRdist sequence similarity was added for clustering within HLA-allele-positive subsets. Repertoires with fewer than 30,000 or more than 120,000 public chains were left out of co-occurrence clustering, as were a few repertoires with anomalous nucleotide sharing. In its TCRdb copy, this immuneACCESS table keeps in-frame sequences only and misses some clones. Where compared with another copy, unresolved V genes explain less than half of these, and the others have no known cause. V and J calls and clone size follow that table, whereas D and trimming were derived from the DNA. The sample records approximately 160,000 clones, almost 85% of which are singletons. Of the sample, less than 0.4% falls within the top ten clones.

In total, around 600 healthy bone marrow donors made up the cohort. Cohort members were all nominally healthy when sampled, although unrecorded immune exposures were likely present. The donor was CMV seronegative and was included in the group of 352 seronegative cohort members. A peripheral blood sample was collected from each donor, and TCR beta sequencing was performed on peripheral blood mononuclear cells. Genomic DNA extraction from the blood cell samples was performed with the Qiagen DNeasy Blood Extraction Kit. The sequencing sample was made of PBMCs. The sequence derives from a boy younger than 10 in good health and CMV-seronegative.

The CDR3 region reads CASSVTGTPEAFF. Read as DNA, the sequence is TGTGCCAGCAGTGTTACAGGGACCCCTGAAGCTTTCTTT. This sequence uses TRBV25-1 and TRBJ1-1; 6 matching bases give a weak D call of TRBD1. Trimming at the junction amounts to 4 bases on V and 6 bases on J, and the germline ends lie 12 bases apart. The germline V gene supplies CDR1 MGHDK and CDR2 SYGVNS. Taken from cysteine to phenylalanine, the CDR3 has 13 residues. Only the CDR3 region is kept as DNA, spanning 39 bases read in frame from base 1.